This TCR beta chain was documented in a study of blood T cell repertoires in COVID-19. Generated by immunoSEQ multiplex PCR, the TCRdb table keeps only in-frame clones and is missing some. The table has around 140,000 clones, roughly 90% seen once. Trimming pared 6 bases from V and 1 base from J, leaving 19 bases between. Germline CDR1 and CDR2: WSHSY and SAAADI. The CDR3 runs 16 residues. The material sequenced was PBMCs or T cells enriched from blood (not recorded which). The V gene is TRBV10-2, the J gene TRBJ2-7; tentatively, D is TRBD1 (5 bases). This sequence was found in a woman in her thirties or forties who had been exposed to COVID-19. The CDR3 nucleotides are TGCGCCAGCAGGGAAGAGATAACAGGCTATTCCTACGAGCAGTACTTC. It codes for CASREEITGYSYEQYF.